This T cell receptor beta chain was documented in a study of cytomegalovirus exposure and HLA in healthy donors. Both 60 Vbeta primers and 13 Jbeta primers went into the PCR. Assay: immunoSEQ multiplex PCR; the TCRdb copy retains only in-frame clones and omits some. The sample has some 100,000 clones; about 74% are singletons. This CDR3 is built from 15 residues. Germline values: CDR1 SGHDT, CDR2 YYEEEE. The V segment lost 2 bases and the J segment 4 bases; nucleotides outside the gene matches: 8. This chain links TRBV5-6 with TRBJ2-7, with 8 bases identical to TRBD2. Input material: PBMCs. This sequence originates from a woman aged 18-29 years in good health and CMV-seropositive. The CDR3 loop reads CASSFPGLGTYEQYF. The CDR3 region has the DNA TGTGCCAGCAGCTTTCCGGGACTAGGGACTTACGAGCAGTACTTC.